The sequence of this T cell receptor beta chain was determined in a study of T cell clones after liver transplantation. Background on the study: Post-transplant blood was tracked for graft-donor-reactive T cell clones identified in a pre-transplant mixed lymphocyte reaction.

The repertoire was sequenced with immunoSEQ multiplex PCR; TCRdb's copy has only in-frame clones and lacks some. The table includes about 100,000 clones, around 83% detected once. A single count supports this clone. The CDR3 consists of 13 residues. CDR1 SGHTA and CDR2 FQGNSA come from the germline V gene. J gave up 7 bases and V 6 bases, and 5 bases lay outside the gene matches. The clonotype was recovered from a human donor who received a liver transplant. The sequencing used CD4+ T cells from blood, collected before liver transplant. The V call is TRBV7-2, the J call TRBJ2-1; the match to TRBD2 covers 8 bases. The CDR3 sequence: CASSPGLENEQFF. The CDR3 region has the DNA TGTGCCAGCAGTCCGGGACTAGAAAATGAGCAGTTCTTC.